What follows describes a single T cell receptor beta chain. This sample is drawn from a study of cytomegalovirus exposure and HLA in healthy donors. Vbeta (60) and Jbeta (13) primers were used in the PCR. The protocol was immunoSEQ multiplex PCR, while the TCRdb copy is restricted to in-frame clones and leaves out a portion. In total, the table holds about 200,000 clones. Germline V CDR1 and CDR2: MNHEY, SVGAGI. V shed 10 bases, J shed 2 bases, and the junction held 8 bases outside the gene matches. The CDR3 loop spans 13 amino acids. Specimen: PBMCs. V and J are TRBV6-5 and TRBJ2-7; 7 bases fit TRBD2. The source is a girl aged 2-10 years in good health and CMV-seropositive. The CDR3 loop is CATLSGDPYEQYF. CDR3 DNA: TGTGCCACCCTCAGCGGGGATCCCTACGAGCAGTACTTC.